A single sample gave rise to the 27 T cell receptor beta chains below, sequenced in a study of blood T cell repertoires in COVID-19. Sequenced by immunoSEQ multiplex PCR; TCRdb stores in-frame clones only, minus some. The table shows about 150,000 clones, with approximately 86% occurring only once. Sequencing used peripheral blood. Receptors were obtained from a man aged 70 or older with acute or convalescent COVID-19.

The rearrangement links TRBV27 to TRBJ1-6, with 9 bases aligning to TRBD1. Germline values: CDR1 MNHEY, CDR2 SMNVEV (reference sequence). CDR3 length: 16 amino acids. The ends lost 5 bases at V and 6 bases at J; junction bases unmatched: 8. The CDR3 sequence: CASSPHRGPSNSPLHF. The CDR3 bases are TGTGCCAGCAGTCCACACAGGGGGCCCAGTAATTCACCCCTCCACTTT.

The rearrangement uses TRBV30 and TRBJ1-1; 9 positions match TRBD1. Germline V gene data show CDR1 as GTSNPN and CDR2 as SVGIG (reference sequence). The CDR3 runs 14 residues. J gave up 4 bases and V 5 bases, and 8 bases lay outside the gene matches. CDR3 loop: CAWDRGSEVTEAFF. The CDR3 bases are TGTGCCTGGGACAGGGGGTCGGAGGTCACTGAAGCTTTCTTT.

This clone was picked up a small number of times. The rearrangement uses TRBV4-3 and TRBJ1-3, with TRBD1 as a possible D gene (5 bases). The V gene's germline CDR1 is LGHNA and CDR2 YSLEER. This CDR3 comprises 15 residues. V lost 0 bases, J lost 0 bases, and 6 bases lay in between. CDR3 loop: CASSQEQASGNTIYF. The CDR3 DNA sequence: TGCGCCAGCAGCCAAGAACAGGCCTCTGGAAACACCATATATTTT.

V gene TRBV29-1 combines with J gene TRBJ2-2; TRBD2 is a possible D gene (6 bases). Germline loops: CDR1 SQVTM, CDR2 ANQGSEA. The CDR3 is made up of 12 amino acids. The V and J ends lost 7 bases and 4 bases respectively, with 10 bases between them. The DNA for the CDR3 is TGCAGCGGCGGGGAACGCACCGGGGAGCTGTTTTTT. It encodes CSGGERTGELFF.

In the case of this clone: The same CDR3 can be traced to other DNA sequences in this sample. CDR3 in amino acids: CASSLSQGATIYF. The CDR3 coding sequence is TGCGCCAGCAGCTTGAGTCAGGGGGCAACCATATATTTT. V is TRBV5-1 and J is TRBJ1-3, with 8 bases lining up with TRBD1. In germline, CDR1 is SGHRS, CDR2 YFSETQ. V was clipped by 1 base and J by 10 bases; unmatched bases: 4. The CDR3 runs 13 residues.

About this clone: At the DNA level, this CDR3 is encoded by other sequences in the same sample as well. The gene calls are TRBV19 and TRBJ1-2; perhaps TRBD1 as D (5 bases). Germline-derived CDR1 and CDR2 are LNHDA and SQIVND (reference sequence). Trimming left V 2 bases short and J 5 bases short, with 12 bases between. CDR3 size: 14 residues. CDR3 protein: CASSIPGQGYGYTF. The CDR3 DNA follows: TGTGCCAGTAGTATACCAGGGCAAGGTTATGGCTACACCTTC. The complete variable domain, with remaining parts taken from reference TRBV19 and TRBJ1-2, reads DGGITQSPKYLFRKEGQNVTLSCEQNLNHDAMYWYRQDPGQGLRLIYYSQIVNDFQKGDIAEGYSVSREKKESFPLTVTSAQKNPTAFYLCASSIPGQGYGYTFGSGTRLTVV.

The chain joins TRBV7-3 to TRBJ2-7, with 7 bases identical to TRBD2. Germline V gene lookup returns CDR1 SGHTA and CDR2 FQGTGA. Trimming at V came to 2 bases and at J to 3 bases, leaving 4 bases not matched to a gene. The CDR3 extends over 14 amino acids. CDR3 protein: CASSLFAGVYEQYF. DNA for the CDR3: TGTGCCAGCAGCTTATTTGCGGGAGTCTACGAGCAGTACTTC.

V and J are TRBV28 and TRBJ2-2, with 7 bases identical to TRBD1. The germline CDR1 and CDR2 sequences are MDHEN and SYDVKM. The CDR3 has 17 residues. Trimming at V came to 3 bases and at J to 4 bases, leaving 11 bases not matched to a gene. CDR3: CASSFPPASGGTGELFF. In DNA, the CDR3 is TGTGCCAGCAGTTTCCCTCCAGCGTCAGGGGGCACCGGGGAGCTGTTTTTT.

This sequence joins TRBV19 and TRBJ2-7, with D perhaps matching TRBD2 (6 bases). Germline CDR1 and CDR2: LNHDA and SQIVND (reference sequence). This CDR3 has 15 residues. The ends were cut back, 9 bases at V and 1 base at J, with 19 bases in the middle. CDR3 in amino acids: CASRRNSGSSYEQYF. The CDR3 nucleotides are TGTGCCAGCCGACGAAATAGCGGAAGTTCCTACGAGCAGTACTTC.

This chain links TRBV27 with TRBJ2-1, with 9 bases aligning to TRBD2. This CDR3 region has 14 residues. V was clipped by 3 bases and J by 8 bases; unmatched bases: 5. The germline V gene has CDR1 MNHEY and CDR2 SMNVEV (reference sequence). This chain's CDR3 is CASSFAGGPDEQFF. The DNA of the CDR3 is TGTGCCAGCAGTTTCGCGGGAGGGCCGGATGAGCAGTTCTTC.

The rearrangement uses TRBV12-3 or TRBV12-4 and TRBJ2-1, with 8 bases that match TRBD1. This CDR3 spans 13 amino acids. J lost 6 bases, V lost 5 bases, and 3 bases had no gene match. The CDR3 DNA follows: TGTGCCAGCAGTGGACAGGGAAGCAATGAGCAGTTCTTC. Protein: CASSGQGSNEQFF.

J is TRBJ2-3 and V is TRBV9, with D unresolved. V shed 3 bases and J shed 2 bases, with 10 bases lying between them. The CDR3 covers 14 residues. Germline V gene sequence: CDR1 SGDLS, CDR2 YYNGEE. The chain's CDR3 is CASSALRSTDTQYF. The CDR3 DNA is TGTGCCAGCAGCGCTTTGCGGTCCACAGATACGCAGTATTTT.

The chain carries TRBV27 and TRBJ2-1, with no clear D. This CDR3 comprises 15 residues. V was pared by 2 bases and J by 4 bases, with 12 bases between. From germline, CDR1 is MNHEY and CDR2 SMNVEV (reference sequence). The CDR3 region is CASSLAARLYNEQFF. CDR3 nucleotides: TGTGCCAGCAGTTTAGCAGCTAGATTATACAATGAGCAGTTCTTC.

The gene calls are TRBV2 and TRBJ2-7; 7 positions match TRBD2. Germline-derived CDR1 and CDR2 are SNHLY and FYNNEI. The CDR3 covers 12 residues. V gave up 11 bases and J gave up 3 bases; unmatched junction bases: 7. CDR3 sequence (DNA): TGTGCCTTGGGGCGGGAGCTCTACGAGCAGTACTTC. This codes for CALGRELYEQYF.

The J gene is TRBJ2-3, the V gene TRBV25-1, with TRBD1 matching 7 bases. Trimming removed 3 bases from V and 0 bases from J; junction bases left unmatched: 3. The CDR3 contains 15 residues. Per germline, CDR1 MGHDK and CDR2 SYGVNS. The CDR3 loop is CASSEGQPSTDTQYF. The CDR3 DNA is TGTGCCAGCAGTGAGGGACAGCCTAGCACAGATACGCAGTATTTT.

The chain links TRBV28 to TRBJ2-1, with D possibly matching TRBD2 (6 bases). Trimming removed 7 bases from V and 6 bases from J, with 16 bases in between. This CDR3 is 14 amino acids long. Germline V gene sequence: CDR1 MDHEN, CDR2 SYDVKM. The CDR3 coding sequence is TGTGCCAGCAACTCAATCCGGGACTTCAATGAGCAGTTCTTC. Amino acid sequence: CASNSIRDFNEQFF.

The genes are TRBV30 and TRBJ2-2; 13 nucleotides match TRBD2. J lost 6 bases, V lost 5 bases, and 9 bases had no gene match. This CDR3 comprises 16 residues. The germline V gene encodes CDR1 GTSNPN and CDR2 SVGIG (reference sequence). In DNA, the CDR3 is TGTGCCTGGGACCTTGGACTAGCGGGAGTTGCCGGGGAGCTGTTTTTT. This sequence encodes CAWDLGLAGVAGELFF.

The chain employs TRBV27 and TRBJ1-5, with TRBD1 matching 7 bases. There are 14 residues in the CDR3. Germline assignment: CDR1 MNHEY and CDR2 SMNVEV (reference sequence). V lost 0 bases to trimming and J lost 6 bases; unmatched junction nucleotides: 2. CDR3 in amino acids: CASSLSGGGQPQHF. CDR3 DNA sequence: TGTGCCAGCAGTTTATCAGGGGGCGGTCAGCCCCAGCATTTT.

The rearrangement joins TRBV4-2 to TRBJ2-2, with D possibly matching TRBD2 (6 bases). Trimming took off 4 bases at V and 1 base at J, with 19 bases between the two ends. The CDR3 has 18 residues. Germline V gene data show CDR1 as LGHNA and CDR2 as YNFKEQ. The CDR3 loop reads CASSREAPVAENTGELFF. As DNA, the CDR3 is TGTGCCAGCAGCCGGGAGGCCCCCGTAGCGGAGAACACCGGGGAGCTGTTTTTT.

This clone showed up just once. CDR3 in amino acids: CAITPGGIQGNYGYTF. The CDR3, as DNA: TGTGCCATCACTCCAGGGGGGATACAGGGTAACTATGGCTACACCTTC. This chain links TRBV10-3 with TRBJ1-2; 7 bases line up with TRBD1. The J segment lost 1 base and the V segment lost 7 bases, leaving 12 bases of the junction unmatched. Germline assignment: CDR1 ENHRY and CDR2 SYGVKD. The CDR3 is 16 residues long.

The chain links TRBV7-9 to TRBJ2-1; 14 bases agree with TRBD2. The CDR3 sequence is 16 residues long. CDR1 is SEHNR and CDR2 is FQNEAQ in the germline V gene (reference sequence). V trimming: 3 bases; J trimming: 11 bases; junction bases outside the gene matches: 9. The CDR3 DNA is TGTGCCAGCAGCTTTCCCGGGACTAGCGGGAGTGTTAAGCAGTTCTTC. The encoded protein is CASSFPGTSGSVKQFF.

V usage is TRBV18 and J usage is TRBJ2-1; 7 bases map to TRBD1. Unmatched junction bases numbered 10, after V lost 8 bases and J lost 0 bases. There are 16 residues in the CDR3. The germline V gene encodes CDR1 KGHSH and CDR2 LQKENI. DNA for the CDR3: TGTGCCAGCGGTACTAACAGGGGTAGCTCCTACAATGAGCAGTTCTTC. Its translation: CASGTNRGSSYNEQFF.

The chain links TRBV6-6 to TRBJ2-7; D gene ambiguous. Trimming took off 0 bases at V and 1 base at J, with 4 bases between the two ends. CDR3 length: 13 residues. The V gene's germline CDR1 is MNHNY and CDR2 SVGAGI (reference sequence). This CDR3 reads CASSYSASYEQYF. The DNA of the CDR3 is TGTGCCAGCAGTTACTCGGCATCCTACGAGCAGTACTTC.

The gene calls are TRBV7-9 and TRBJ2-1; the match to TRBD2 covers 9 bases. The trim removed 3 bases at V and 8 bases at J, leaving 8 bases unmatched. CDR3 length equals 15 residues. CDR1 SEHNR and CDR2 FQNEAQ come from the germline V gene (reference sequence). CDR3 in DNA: TGTGCCAGCAGCTTTGGGCTAGCGGGATTAGATGAGCAGTTCTTC. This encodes CASSFGLAGLDEQFF.

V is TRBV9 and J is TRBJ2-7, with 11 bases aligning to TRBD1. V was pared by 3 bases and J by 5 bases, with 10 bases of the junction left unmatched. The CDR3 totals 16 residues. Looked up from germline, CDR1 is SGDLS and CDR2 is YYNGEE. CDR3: CASSERGQGGKNEQYF. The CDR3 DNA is TGTGCCAGCAGCGAGAGGGGACAGGGGGGCAAGAACGAGCAGTACTTC. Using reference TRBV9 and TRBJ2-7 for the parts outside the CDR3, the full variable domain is DSGVTQTPKHLITATGQRVTLRCSPRSGDLSVYWYQQSLDQGLQFLIQYYNGEERAKGNILERFSAQQFPDLHSELNLSSLELGDSALYFCASSERGQGGKNEQYFGPGTRLTVT.

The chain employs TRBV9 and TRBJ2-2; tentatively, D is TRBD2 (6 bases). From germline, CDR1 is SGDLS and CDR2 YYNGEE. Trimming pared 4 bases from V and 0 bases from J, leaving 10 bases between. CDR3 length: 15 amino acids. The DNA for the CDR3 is TGTGCCAGCAGCCCTGGCGGGGCGAACACCGGGGAGCTGTTTTTT. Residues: CASSPGGANTGELFF.

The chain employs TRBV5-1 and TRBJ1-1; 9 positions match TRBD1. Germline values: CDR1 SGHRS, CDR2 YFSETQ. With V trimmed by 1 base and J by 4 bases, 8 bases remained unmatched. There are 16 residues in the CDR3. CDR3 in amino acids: CASSLQQGAFGTEAFF. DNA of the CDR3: TGCGCCAGCAGCTTGCAACAGGGGGCTTTCGGCACTGAAGCTTTCTTT.